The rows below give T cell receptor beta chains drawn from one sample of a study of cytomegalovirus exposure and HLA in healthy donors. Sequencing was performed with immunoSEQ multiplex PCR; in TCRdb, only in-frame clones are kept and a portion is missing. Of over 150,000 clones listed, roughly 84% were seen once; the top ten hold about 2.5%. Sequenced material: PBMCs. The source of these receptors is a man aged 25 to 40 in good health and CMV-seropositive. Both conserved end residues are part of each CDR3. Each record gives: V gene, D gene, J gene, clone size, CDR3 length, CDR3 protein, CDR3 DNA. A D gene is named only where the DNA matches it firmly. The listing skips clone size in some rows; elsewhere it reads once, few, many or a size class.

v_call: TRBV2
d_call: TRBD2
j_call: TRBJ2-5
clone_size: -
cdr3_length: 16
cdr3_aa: CASCTGTSGGSETQYF
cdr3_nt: TGTGCCAGCTGCACCGGGACTAGCGGCGGATCGGAGACCCAGTACTTC

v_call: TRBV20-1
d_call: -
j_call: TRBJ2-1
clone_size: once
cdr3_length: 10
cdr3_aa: CSAGRHEQFF
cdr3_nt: TGCAGTGCTGGGCGCCATGAGCAGTTCTTC

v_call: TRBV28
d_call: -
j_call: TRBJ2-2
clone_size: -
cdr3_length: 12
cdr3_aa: CASIKQTGELFF
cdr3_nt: TGTGCCAGCATTAAGCAAACCGGGGAGCTGTTTTTT

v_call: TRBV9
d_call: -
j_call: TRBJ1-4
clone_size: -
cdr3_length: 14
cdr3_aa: CASSVGGGDEKLFF
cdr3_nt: TGTGCCAGCAGCGTAGGAGGGGGGGATGAAAAACTGTTTTTT

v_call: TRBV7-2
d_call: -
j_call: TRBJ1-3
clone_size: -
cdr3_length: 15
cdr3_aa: CASSLRGDPGNTIYF
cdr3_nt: TGTGCCAGCAGCTTAAGAGGCGATCCTGGAAACACCATATATTTT

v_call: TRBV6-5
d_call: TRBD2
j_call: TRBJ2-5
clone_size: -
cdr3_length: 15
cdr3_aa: CASSYSGLAGETQYF
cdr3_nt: TGTGCCAGCAGTTACTCGGGGCTAGCGGGAGAGACCCAGTACTTC

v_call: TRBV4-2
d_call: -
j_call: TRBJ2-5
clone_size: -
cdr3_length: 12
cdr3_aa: CASSHPRETQYF
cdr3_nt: TGTGCCAGCAGCCACCCCAGGGAGACCCAGTACTTC

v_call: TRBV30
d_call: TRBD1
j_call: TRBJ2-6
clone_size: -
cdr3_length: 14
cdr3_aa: CAWAEGAGANVLTF
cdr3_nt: TGTGCCTGGGCAGAGGGGGCAGGGGCCAACGTCCTGACTTTC

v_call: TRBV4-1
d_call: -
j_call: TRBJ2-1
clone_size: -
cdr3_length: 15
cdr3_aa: CASSQVVTSNNEQFF
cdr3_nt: TGCGCCAGCAGCCAAGTGGTTACTTCAAACAATGAGCAGTTCTTC

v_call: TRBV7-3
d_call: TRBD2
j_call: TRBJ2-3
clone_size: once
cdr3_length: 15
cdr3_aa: CASSLAGGPADTQYF
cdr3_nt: TGTGCCAGCAGCTTAGCGGGAGGGCCGGCAGATACGCAGTATTTT

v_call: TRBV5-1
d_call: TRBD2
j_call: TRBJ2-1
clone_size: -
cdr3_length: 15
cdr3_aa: CASSRTSGSTNEQFF
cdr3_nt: TGCGCCAGCAGCCGGACTAGCGGGAGTACCAATGAGCAGTTCTTC

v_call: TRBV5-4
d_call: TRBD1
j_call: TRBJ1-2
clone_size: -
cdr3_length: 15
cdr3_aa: CASSPQAGGGYGYTF
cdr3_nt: TGTGCCAGCAGCCCCCAGGCAGGGGGCGGCTATGGCTACACCTTC

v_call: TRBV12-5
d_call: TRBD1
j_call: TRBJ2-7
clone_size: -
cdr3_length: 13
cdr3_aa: CASGRDSSYEQYF
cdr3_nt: TGTGCTAGTGGCCGGGACAGCTCCTACGAGCAGTACTTC

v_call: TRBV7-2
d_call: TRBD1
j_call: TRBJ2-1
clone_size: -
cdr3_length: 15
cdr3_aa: CASSHRTGLMYEQFF
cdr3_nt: TGTGCCAGCAGCCATCGGACAGGGTTGATGTATGAGCAGTTCTTC

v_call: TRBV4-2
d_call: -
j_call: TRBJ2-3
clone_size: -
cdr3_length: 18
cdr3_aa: CASSQGQNSGHSTDTQYF
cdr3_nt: TGTGCCAGCAGCCAGGGGCAAAATAGCGGCCATAGCACAGATACGCAGTATTTT

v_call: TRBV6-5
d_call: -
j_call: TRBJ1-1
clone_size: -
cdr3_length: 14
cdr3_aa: CASRPMAENTEAFF
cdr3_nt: TGTGCCAGCAGGCCCATGGCAGAGAACACTGAAGCTTTCTTT

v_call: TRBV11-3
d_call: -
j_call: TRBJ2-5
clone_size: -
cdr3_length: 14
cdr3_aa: CASSSHTRKETQYF
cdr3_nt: TGTGCCAGCAGCTCCCACACTAGAAAAGAGACCCAGTACTTC

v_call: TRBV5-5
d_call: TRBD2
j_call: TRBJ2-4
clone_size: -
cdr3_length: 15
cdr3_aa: CASSLHGTPGGIQYF
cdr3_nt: TGTGCCAGCAGCTTACACGGGACGCCGGGGGGCATTCAGTACTTC

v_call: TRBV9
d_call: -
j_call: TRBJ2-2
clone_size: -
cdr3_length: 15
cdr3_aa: CASSVVGVNTGELFF
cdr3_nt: TGTGCCAGCAGCGTAGTAGGGGTAAACACCGGGGAGCTGTTTTTT

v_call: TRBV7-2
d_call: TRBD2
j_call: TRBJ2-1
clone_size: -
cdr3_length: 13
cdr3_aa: CASSPTPGLVLFF
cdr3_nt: TGTGCCAGCAGCCCTACACCGGGACTAGTACTGTTCTTC

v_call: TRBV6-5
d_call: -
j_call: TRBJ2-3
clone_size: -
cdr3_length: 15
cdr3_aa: CASSYQGGGGDTQYF
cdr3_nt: TGTGCCAGCAGTTATCAAGGAGGAGGGGGCGATACGCAGTATTTT

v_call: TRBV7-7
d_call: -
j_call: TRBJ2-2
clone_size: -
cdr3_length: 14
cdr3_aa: CASSSGVNTGELFF
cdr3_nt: TGTGCTAGCAGCTCCGGGGTCAACACCGGGGAGCTGTTTTTT

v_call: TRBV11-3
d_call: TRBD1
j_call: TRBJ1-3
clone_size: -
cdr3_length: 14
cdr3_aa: CASSSRDRGNTIYF
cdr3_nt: TGTGCCAGCAGCTCCCGGGACAGAGGAAACACCATATATTTT

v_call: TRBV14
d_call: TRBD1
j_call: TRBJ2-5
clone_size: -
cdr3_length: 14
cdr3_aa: CASSLTGAAETQYF
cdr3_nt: TGTGCCAGCAGCCTGACAGGGGCGGCGGAGACCCAGTACTTC